The sequence of this TCR beta chain was determined in a study of T cells after yellow fever vaccination. Study findings and constraints: CD4 and CD8 compartments shared a small share of clonotypes, likely from convergent recombination.

TCRdb reprocessed the 5' RACE reads via MiXCR and lists one record per CDR3 protein. This sample has around 550,000 distinct CDR3 sequences, with roughly 19% found just once. The germline V gene encodes CDR1 MNHEY and CDR2 SVGEGT. V dropped 6 bases and J dropped 4 bases, with 13 bases sitting between them. The CDR3 is made up of 13 amino acids. Note on this clonotype: Its antigen remains unidentified.

This sample comprised PBMCs, obtained 15 days after the yellow fever booster vaccination. V and J are TRBV6-2 or TRBV6-3 and TRBJ2-7, with D maybe TRBD2 (5 bases). The TCR originated in a man aged 25-45 years who received the YFV17D yellow fever vaccine. The CDR3 region has the DNA TGTGCCAGCAGACTCCCGGGGATATACGAGCAGTACTTC. This translates into CASRLPGIYEQYF.